This T cell receptor (beta chain) emerged from a study of post-analysis software for immune sequencing data. General study results and limits: Patients had higher frequencies than controls of about 5 TRBV segments, including TRBV5-6, TRBV5-1 and TRBV20-1.

The CDR3 runs 13 residues. Trimming cost V 7 bases and J 7 bases, with 19 bases left between them. Germline-derived CDR1 and CDR2 are SQVTM and ANQGSEA. A note on this clonotype: Antigen: not known.

The library was made from cDNA and included unique molecular identifiers. Between about 1 and 10 million T cells gave rise to about 450,000 cDNA molecules. TCRdb itself ran the PCR reads through MiXCR, one entry per CDR3 protein. Altogether hundreds of thousands of distinct CDR3 sequences are present, 25% to 30% being singletons, with the ten largest covering roughly 0.54%. The chain couples TRBV29-1 to TRBJ1-1; perhaps TRBD1 as D (5 bases). The sequence came from a girl aged 10 to 17 with multiple sclerosis. The source material was blood. This chain's CDR3 is CSGGDRGRGEAFF. Written as DNA, the CDR3 is TGCAGCGGGGGCGATAGGGGCCGAGGTGAAGCTTTCTTT.